This section outlines one T cell receptor (beta chain) sequence together with its context. This sample stems from a study of blood T cell repertoires in COVID-19. Study summary: Samples came from the United States, Italy and Spain, spanning acute and convalescent COVID-19.

Method: immunoSEQ multiplex PCR; TCRdb's copy keeps in-frame clones and lacks some. The table has a few hundred thousand clones, more than 75% seen once; the top ten hold around 6.3%. Within 2 weeks of study entry, exposed participants had contacted a PCR-confirmed or clinician-diagnosed COVID-19 case. This CDR3 spans 15 amino acids. The germline V gene encodes CDR1 KGHSH and CDR2 LQKENI. Between the trimmed V and J ends, which lost 0 bases and 3 bases, there was a span of 10 bases. The sequence came from a woman between 45 and 60 years old who had been exposed to COVID-19. The specimen was PBMCs or T cells enriched from blood (not recorded which). The chain is built from TRBV18 and TRBJ2-3; a weak D match, TRBD1 (5 bases). Here the CDR3 DNA reads TGTGCCAGCTCACCACCGCAGGGTACGACAGATACGCAGTATTTT. Encoded protein: CASSPPQGTTDTQYF.